Shown below are 16 T cell receptor beta chains from a single sample sequenced in a study of T cell repertoires in cytomegalovirus infection. From the reads, TCRdb called clonotypes with MiXCR, one entry per CDR3 protein. The sample shows 490,000 or so distinct CDR3 sequences, 11% of them seen only once. Material for sequencing was PBMCs. All receptors come from a human donor in good health (CMV status not recorded). Some clones in this sample may be carry-over from other donors' samples.

This clonotype was found many times. The V gene is TRBV20-1, the J gene TRBJ2-7; TRBD2 is a possible D gene (5 bases). With 6 bases removed from V and 4 bases from J, the gap between germline ends came to 19 bases. Germline-derived CDR1 and CDR2 are DFQATT and SNEGSKA (reference sequence). The CDR3 totals 14 residues. CDR3 amino acids: CSANRASREYEQYF. DNA for the CDR3: TGCAGTGCCAATCGGGCTAGCAGAGAATACGAGCAGTACTTC.

The chain joins TRBV18 to TRBJ1-2; the D is unclear. Germline CDR1 is KGHSH and CDR2 is LQKENI. V lost 1 base to trimming and J lost 8 bases, with 20 bases between them. The CDR3 totals 16 residues. Here the CDR3 DNA reads TGTGCCAGCTCACCACGCAACTCCGGGATATCAGCGGGCTACACCTTC. Amino acids: CASSPRNSGISAGYTF.

The chain joins TRBV20-1 to TRBJ1-1; D uncertain. Germline V CDR1 and CDR2: DFQATT, SNEGSKA (reference sequence). V was cut by 5 bases and J by 2 bases, with 18 bases left in between. The length of the CDR3 is 15 residues. CDR3 nucleotide sequence: TGCAGTGCTTCAGCTCCCCGGGAGGAAAACACTGAAGCTTTCTTT. Amino acids: CSASAPREENTEAFF.

This clonotype was recorded many times. CDR3 in DNA: TGTGCCAGCAGCTTAGAGGTGGGTCAGGGCGACGAGCAGTACTTC. This translates into CASSLEVGQGDEQYF. The chain is built from TRBV7-6 and TRBJ2-7, with D perhaps TRBD1 (5 bases). Trimming took off 1 base at V and 5 bases at J, with 15 bases between the two ends. CDR3 size: 15 residues. The germline CDR1 and CDR2 sequences are SGHVS and FNYEAQ.

The rearrangement links TRBV10-3 to TRBJ2-5; either TRBD1 or TRBD2 may supply D (5 bases each). Germline V gives CDR1 ENHRY, CDR2 SYGVKD. This CDR3 spans 14 amino acids. Trimming took 6 bases from V and 9 from J, leaving 20 bases between them. The CDR3 sequence: CAIRMGPDGVAQYF. CDR3 bases: TGTGCCATCAGGATGGGACCCGACGGGGTTGCCCAGTACTTC.

This clonotype has at least ten counts. CDR3 loop: CASRSSRDTQYF. The DNA for the CDR3 is TGTGCCAGCAGATCTTCCCGGGATACGCAGTATTTT. This chain joins TRBV12-3 or TRBV12-4 and TRBJ2-3; D call uncertain. The V gene lost 6 bases and the J gene lost 6 bases, with 10 bases spanning the gap. The length of the CDR3 is 12 residues.

This clonotype was counted at least ten times. This chain joins TRBV7-3 and TRBJ2-2, with 8 bases aligning to TRBD1. Germline lookup yields CDR1 SGHTA and CDR2 FQGTGA. The CDR3 length is 15 residues. V gave up 1 base and J gave up 5 bases; unmatched junction bases: 3. As DNA, the CDR3 is TGTGCCAGCAGCTTAATGGACAGGGAAACCGGGGAGCTGTTTTTT. It translates to CASSLMDRETGELFF.

This clonotype has a count of ten or more. V usage is TRBV20-1 and J usage is TRBJ2-1, with 12 bases that match TRBD2. CDR1 DFQATT and CDR2 SNEGSKA come from the germline V gene (reference sequence). The CDR3 length is 16 residues. After removal of 5 bases from V and 3 bases from J, the junction contained 8 bases not matched to a gene. The CDR3 nucleotides are TGCAGTGCTGCCGTACAGACTAGCGGGAGCTACAATGAGCAGTTCTTC. Protein product: CSAAVQTSGSYNEQFF.

The V call is TRBV12-3 or TRBV12-4, the J call TRBJ1-2, with D unresolved. This CDR3 has 14 amino acids. V was trimmed by 3 bases and J by 2 bases, leaving 10 bases between them. The CDR3 DNA is TGTGCCAGCAGTTTGAGGATAAAAAACTATGGCTACACCTTC. It translates to CASSLRIKNYGYTF.

The genes are TRBV20-1 and TRBJ1-3, with TRBD1 as a possible D gene (5 bases). This CDR3 comprises 20 residues. Trimming pared 6 bases from V and 2 bases from J, leaving 32 bases between. In germline, CDR1 is DFQATT, CDR2 SNEGSKA (reference sequence). This CDR3 reads CSAISFPGRDVAIAGNTIYF. The CDR3 region has the DNA TGCAGTGCCATCTCTTTTCCGGGAAGGGACGTAGCTATCGCTGGAAACACCATATATTTT.

The sample holds many counts of this clonotype. This sequence joins TRBV7-2 and TRBJ2-7, with D possibly being TRBD2 (6 bases). CDR3 length: 15 amino acids. The V gene lost 2 bases and the J gene lost 0 bases, with 11 bases spanning the gap. Germline lookup yields CDR1 SGHTA and CDR2 FQGNSA. CDR3 loop: CASSLQGSGSYEQYF. DNA for the CDR3: TGTGCCAGCAGCTTACAGGGTAGCGGCTCCTACGAGCAGTACTTC.

This clonotype was picked up many times. CDR3 sequence: CAFERGPSRTEAFF. The CDR3 DNA sequence: TGTGCCTTCGAGCGGGGGCCTTCGAGGACTGAAGCTTTCTTT. The chain employs TRBV5-8 and TRBJ1-1; D is perhaps TRBD1 (6 bases). V gave up 10 bases and J gave up 5 bases, with 21 bases separating them. Germline V lookup: CDR1 SGHTS, CDR2 YDEGEE. The CDR3 is 14 residues long.

This clonotype has more than one count but fewer than ten. V is TRBV5-4 and J is TRBJ2-2; D uncertain. V was shortened by 1 base and J by 4 bases, with 11 bases between the two germline ends. Looked up from germline, CDR1 is SGHNT and CDR2 is YYREEE (reference sequence). The CDR3 extends over 15 amino acids. DNA of the CDR3: TGTGCCAGCAGCTTGTCGGTATTGGGCACCGGGGAGCTGTTTTTT. Protein: CASSLSVLGTGELFF.

This clonotype was counted many times. The rearrangement joins TRBV7-6 to TRBJ2-7; weak D call: TRBD2 (6 bases). The CDR3 is 14 residues long. CDR1 is SGHVS, CDR2 FNYEAQ, per germline. V was pared by 4 bases and J by 7 bases, with 17 bases between. DNA for the CDR3: TGTGCCAGCAGCTCTATTAGTGCCGCGGGAGAGCAGTACTTC. This translates into CASSSISAAGEQYF.

V is TRBV9 and J is TRBJ2-3, with D possibly called TRBD1 or TRBD2 (6 bases each). V was clipped by 1 base and J by 6 bases, with 12 bases between them. The CDR3 runs 14 residues. CDR1 and CDR2 from the germline V gene are SGDLS and YYNGEE. The CDR3 sequence: CASSVTTGRDTQYF. Here the CDR3 DNA reads TGTGCCAGCAGCGTAACCACAGGGAGGGATACGCAGTATTTT.

This clonotype was seen at least ten times. The chain uses TRBV28 and TRBJ2-4; D possibly corresponds to TRBD2 (5 bases). The germline CDR1 and CDR2 sequences are MDHEN and SYDVKM. The CDR3 contains 15 residues. Trimming left V 2 bases short and J 4 bases short, with 12 bases between. The DNA of the CDR3 is TGTGCCAGCAGTTTAAGGACTGCTATTAAAAACATTCAGTACTTC. Translation gives CASSLRTAIKNIQYF. Complete variable domain (other parts from reference TRBV28 and TRBJ2-4): DVKVTQSSRYLVKRTGEKVFLECVQDMDHENMFWYRQDPGLGLRLIYFSYDVKMKEKGDIPEGYSVSREKKERFSLILESASTNQTSMYLCASSLRTAIKNIQYFGAGTRLSVL.